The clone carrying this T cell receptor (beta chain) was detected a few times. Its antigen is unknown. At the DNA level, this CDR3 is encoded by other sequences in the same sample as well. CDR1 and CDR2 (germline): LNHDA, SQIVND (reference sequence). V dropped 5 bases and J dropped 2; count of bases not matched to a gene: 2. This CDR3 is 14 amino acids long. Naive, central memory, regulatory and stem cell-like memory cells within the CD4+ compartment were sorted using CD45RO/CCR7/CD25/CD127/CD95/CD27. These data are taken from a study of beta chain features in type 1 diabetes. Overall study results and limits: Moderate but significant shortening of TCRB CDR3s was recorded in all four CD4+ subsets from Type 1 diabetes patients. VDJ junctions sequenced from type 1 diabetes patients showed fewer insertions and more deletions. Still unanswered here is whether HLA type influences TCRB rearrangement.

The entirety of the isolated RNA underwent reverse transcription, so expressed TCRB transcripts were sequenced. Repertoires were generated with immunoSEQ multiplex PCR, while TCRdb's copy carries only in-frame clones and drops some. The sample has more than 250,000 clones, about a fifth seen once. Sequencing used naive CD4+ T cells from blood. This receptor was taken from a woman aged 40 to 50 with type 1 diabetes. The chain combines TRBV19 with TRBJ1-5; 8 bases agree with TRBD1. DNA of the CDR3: TGTGCCAGTAGTGTGACAGGGGGCAATCAGCCCCAGCATTTT. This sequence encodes CASSVTGGNQPQHF.